Each of the 17 T cell receptor beta chains below was sequenced from the same sample in a study of regulatory T cells in long-lasting Graves disease. Arm-PCR of CDR3 regions and iRepertoire HTBI primers were the basis on which TCR beta libraries were built. MiXCR, applied by TCRdb to the multiplex PCR reads, yields one record per CDR3 protein. This repertoire shows about 450,000 distinct CDR3 sequences, roughly 17% found once; its top ten account for over 8.5%. The time point is: newly diagnosed GD, antithyroid drugs for less than 3 months. Scientists built the TCR library using RNA that was extracted from PBMCs. These data also featured in a second study, about T cells in Graves' hyperthyroidism and ophthalmopathy.

Sample: peripheral blood mononuclear cells (PBMCs), taken at new diagnosis, from a patient treated with antithyroid drugs. These TCRs come from a woman aged 30 to 39 with Graves disease.

This chain connects TRBV11-2 to TRBJ2-1; D may be TRBD1 or TRBD2 (5 bases each). The CDR3 sequence is 18 residues long. The germline V gene has CDR1 SGHAT and CDR2 FQNNGV. V lost 1 base, J lost 9 bases, and 25 bases lay in between. In nucleotides, the CDR3 is TGTGCCAGCAGCTTAGGCCCCCGGGACGGCCTCGTGACCGGTGAGCAGTTCTTC. Encoded protein: CASSLGPRDGLVTGEQFF.

This clonotype was found a few times. The CDR3 carries no conserved terminal phenylalanine or tryptophan, so it likely arises from a read error. The chain carries TRBV28 and TRBJ1-1, with 9 positions matching TRBD1. Germline lookup yields CDR1 MDHEN and CDR2 SYDVKM. V dropped 6 bases and J dropped 5; count of bases not matched to a gene: 7. This CDR3 has 14 amino acids. The CDR3 sequence: CASRLTGGKTEAFL. In DNA, the CDR3 is TGTGCCAGCAGACTTACAGGGGGCAAGACTGAAGCTTTCCTT.

This clonotype was recorded many times. The chain uses TRBV12-5 and TRBJ1-1; 7 nucleotides align to TRBD1. The CDR3 has 15 residues. The V and J ends lost 6 bases and 3 bases, in that order; junction bases with no gene match: 10. Germline CDR1 reads LGHNT; CDR2 reads FRNRAP. CDR3 protein: CASGPPTGPYTEAFF. In nucleotides, the CDR3 is TGTGCTAGTGGCCCCCCGACAGGGCCCTACACTGAAGCTTTCTTT.

This clonotype was detected only a few times. This chain joins TRBV27 and TRBJ2-1; 10 positions agree with TRBD1. The germline V gene encodes CDR1 MNHEY and CDR2 SMNVEV (reference sequence). Trimming at V came to 2 bases and at J to 7 bases, leaving 5 bases not matched to a gene. The CDR3 has 15 amino acids. CDR3 loop: CASSLRTGGINEQFF. CDR3 in DNA: TGTGCCAGCAGTTTAAGGACAGGGGGTATAAATGAGCAGTTCTTC.

There are many counts of this clonotype. The V call is TRBV30, the J call TRBJ2-1, with D unclear. The CDR3 loop spans 12 amino acids. V shed 3 bases and J shed 0 bases, with 3 bases lying between them. CDR1 and CDR2 from the germline V gene are GTSNPN and SVGIG (reference sequence). Written as DNA, the CDR3 is TGTGCCTGGAGCTACTCCTACAATGAGCAGTTCTTC. It codes for CAWSYSYNEQFF.

Concerning this clonotype: One base away lies a much larger clone, so this may be a sequencing read error. The chain joins TRBV18 to TRBJ1-2; D remains ambiguous. This CDR3 is built from 16 residues. V was trimmed by 3 bases and J by 0 bases, leaving 14 bases between them. Germline V gene lookup returns CDR1 KGHSH and CDR2 LQKENI. CDR3 residues: CASSPQQVEANYGYTF. CDR3 in DNA: TGTGCCAGCTCACCCCAACAAGTGGAAGCTAACTATGGCTACACCTTC.

Remarks on this clonotype: This could be a read error, since a much larger clone is one nucleotide away. J is TRBJ2-3 and V is TRBV20-1; 7 positions agree with TRBD2. CDR3 size: 15 residues. From germline, CDR1 is DFQATT and CDR2 SNEGSKA (reference sequence). The J segment lost 0 bases and the V segment lost 0 bases, leaving 3 bases of the junction unmatched. The CDR3, as DNA: TGCAGTGCTAGAGACGGGAGGTTGAGCACAGATACGCAGTATTTT. It codes for CSARDGRLSTDTQYF.

The chain carries TRBV7-6 and TRBJ2-4; possible D gene TRBD2, 6 bases. The ends were cut back, 4 bases at V and 6 bases at J, with 22 bases in the middle. The CDR3 is 17 amino acids. Per germline, CDR1 SGHVS and CDR2 FNYEAQ. The CDR3 reads CASSSLDSGEKRNIQYF. CDR3 nucleotides: TGTGCCAGCAGCTCCCTAGACTCGGGGGAAAAACGAAACATTCAGTACTTC.

The chain links TRBV6-5 to TRBJ1-1, with unresolved D. Looked up from germline, CDR1 is MNHEY and CDR2 is SVGAGI. CDR3 length: 13 amino acids. The V end was cut by 3 bases, the J end by 4 bases, with 9 bases between. CDR3 region: CASSYTGGTEAFF. The DNA of the CDR3 is TGTGCCAGCAGTTATACGGGCGGCACTGAAGCTTTCTTT.

In its sample, this clonotype was seen many times. The chain is built from TRBV3-1 and TRBJ2-2; 8 bases are shared with TRBD1. The CDR3 extends over 18 amino acids. Looked up from germline, CDR1 is LGHDT and CDR2 is YNNKEL (reference sequence). The ends lost 6 bases at V and 4 bases at J; junction bases unmatched: 16. The CDR3, as DNA: TGTGCCAGCAGAAACCTCGGACAGGGAAGGGTAGGCACCGGGGAGCTGTTTTTT. Translation: CASRNLGQGRVGTGELFF.

The V and J genes are TRBV27 and TRBJ1-6; D gene uncertain. Germline lookup yields CDR1 MNHEY and CDR2 SMNVEV (reference sequence). V lost 5 bases and J lost 6, with 8 bases in between. The length of the CDR3 is 13 residues. In nucleotides, the CDR3 is TGTGCCAGCAGTCTCCACGGTAATTCACCCCTCCACTTT. Translating it yields CASSLHGNSPLHF.

Note on this clonotype: The junction departs from the called germline gene at one end, perhaps through a read error. V gene TRBV7-7 combines with J gene TRBJ2-2; tentatively, D is TRBD2 (6 bases). The CDR3 consists of 16 residues. The germline gives CDR1 SSHAT, CDR2 FNYEAQ (reference sequence). CDR3 DNA: TGTGCTAGCAGCCTGCAGGCCGGGGGTAACACCGGGGAGCTGTTTTTT. The encoded protein is CASSLQAGGNTGELFF.

With respect to this clonotype: Since no conserved phenylalanine or tryptophan closes the CDR3, a read error is the likely cause. This rearrangement joins TRBV28 to TRBJ1-1; D unresolved. The V gene's germline CDR1 is MDHEN and CDR2 SYDVKM. V dropped 7 bases and J dropped 8 bases, with 11 bases sitting between them. This CDR3 contains 11 residues. The CDR3 DNA reads as TGTGCCAGCACCTCAACCAGGGAAGCTTTCCTT. Its translation is CASTSTREAFL.

This clonotype came up many times. J is TRBJ2-1 and V is TRBV30; 16 bases map to TRBD2. Germline CDR1 GTSNPN, CDR2 SVGIG (reference sequence). The trim removed 1 base at V and 8 bases at J, leaving 2 bases unmatched. CDR3 size: 15 residues. This CDR3 reads CAWSEGLAGGDEQFF. CDR3 DNA sequence: TGTGCCTGGAGTGAGGGACTAGCGGGAGGGGATGAGCAGTTCTTC.

This clonotype showed up many times. The chain employs TRBV20-1 and TRBJ2-3, with 11 nucleotides matching TRBD2. The V gene end was trimmed by 1 base and the J gene end by 1 base; junction bases not matched to a gene: 7. Germline CDR1 reads DFQATT; CDR2 reads SNEGSKA (reference sequence). The CDR3 has 17 residues. The CDR3 DNA is TGCAGTGCTAGAGCTAGCGGGAGGAGGGGGGGCACAGATACGCAGTATTTT. Amino acid sequence: CSARASGRRGGTDTQYF.

The chain links TRBV3-1 to TRBJ1-1; 8 positions agree with TRBD1. The germline gives CDR1 LGHDT, CDR2 YNNKEL (reference sequence). J gave up 4 bases and V 3 bases, and 4 bases lay outside the gene matches. This CDR3 comprises 14 residues. This CDR3 reads CASSQLTGGTEAFF. DNA of the CDR3: TGTGCCAGCAGCCAGCTTACAGGGGGCACTGAAGCTTTCTTT.

Worth noting for this clonotype: Just one base apart from a much larger clone, this may be a read error. The chain uses TRBV2 and TRBJ2-3; 9 bases map to TRBD1. The J call may not be correct, given that the DNA end is closer to TRBJ2-1. Germline V gene data show CDR1 as SNHLY and CDR2 as FYNNEI. The CDR3 has 14 residues. The CDR3 DNA follows: TGTGCCAGCAGCCCGGGGGACAGGGTGGGGGAGCAGTTCTTC. This translates into CASSPGDRVGEQFF.